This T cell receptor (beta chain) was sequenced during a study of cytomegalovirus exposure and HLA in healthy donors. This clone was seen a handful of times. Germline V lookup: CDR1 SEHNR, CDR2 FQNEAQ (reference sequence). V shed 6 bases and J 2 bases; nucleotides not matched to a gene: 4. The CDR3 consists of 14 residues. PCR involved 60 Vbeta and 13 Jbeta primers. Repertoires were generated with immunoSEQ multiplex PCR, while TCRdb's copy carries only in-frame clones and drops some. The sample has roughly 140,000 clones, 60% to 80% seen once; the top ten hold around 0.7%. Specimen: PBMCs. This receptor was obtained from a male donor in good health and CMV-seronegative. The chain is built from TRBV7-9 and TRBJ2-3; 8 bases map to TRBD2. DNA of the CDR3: TGTGCCAGCAGTTTTAGCGGGACCACAGATACGCAGTATTTT. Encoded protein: CASSFSGTTDTQYF. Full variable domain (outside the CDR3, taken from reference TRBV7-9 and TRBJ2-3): DTGVSQNPRHKITKRGQNVTFRCDPISEHNRLYWYRQTLGQGPEFLTYFQNEAQLEKSRLLSDRFSAERPKGSFSTLEIQRTEQGDSAMYLCASSFSGTTDTQYFGPGTRLTVL.